The 19 T cell receptor beta chains below were found in one sample sequenced in a study of shared clonotypes between healthy human individuals. The repertoire was sequenced with immunoSEQ multiplex PCR; TCRdb's copy has only in-frame clones and lacks some. The sample lists some 2,500,000 clones, roughly 93% occurring once. Sequenced input: naive CD4+ T cells from PBMCs. Documented subset: CD45RA+ positively selected. The receptor source for this set is a man aged 18 to 35 in good health. Some clones in this sample may be carry-over from other donors' samples.

The chain uses TRBV5-1 and TRBJ2-5, with 9 positions matching TRBD1. V shed 4 bases and J 1 base; nucleotides not matched to a gene: 5. CDR1 is SGHRS and CDR2 is YFSETQ in the germline V gene. The CDR3 is 15 amino acids. CDR3 amino acids: CASSLDRGGQETQYF. In DNA, the CDR3 is TGCGCCAGCAGCCTGGACAGGGGAGGCCAAGAGACCCAGTACTTC.

Of note for this clone: This same CDR3 is encoded by further DNA sequences in the sample. J is TRBJ2-1 and V is TRBV9; TRBD2 matches 10 bases. V gave up 4 bases and J gave up 1 base; unmatched junction bases: 2. The CDR3 extends over 15 amino acids. Germline loops: CDR1 SGDLS, CDR2 YYNGEE. The CDR3 is CASSPTSGSYNEQFF. The CDR3 DNA follows: TGTGCCAGCAGCCCGACTAGCGGGTCCTACAATGAGCAGTTCTTC.

V gene TRBV9 combines with J gene TRBJ2-7, with 14 bases matching TRBD2. Germline CDR1 is SGDLS and CDR2 is YYNGEE. The CDR3 totals 16 residues. V dropped 3 bases and J dropped 6; count of bases not matched to a gene: 8. CDR3 region: CASSGGTSGSRGEQYF. In DNA, the CDR3 is TGTGCCAGCAGCGGGGGGACTAGCGGGAGTCGGGGCGAGCAGTACTTC.

This chain links TRBV14 with TRBJ2-5; unclear D gene. This CDR3 contains 13 residues. Germline loops: CDR1 SGHDN, CDR2 FVKESK. V was trimmed by 4 bases and J by 1 base, leaving 7 bases between them. The CDR3 here is CASSRDLQETQYF. The DNA for the CDR3 is TGTGCCAGCAGCCGCGACCTCCAAGAGACCCAGTACTTC.

The CDR3 coding sequence is TGTGCCAGCAGCTTAGAGGCACGCGGGACTAGCGGGAGTACAGATACGCAGTATTTT. As protein: CASSLEARGTSGSTDTQYF. This sequence joins TRBV7-6 and TRBJ2-3, with 14 bases identical to TRBD2. The CDR3 totals 19 residues. Germline CDR1 and CDR2: SGHVS and FNYEAQ. Unmatched junction bases numbered 9, after V lost 1 base and J lost 3 bases.

The chain recombines TRBV7-3 with TRBJ2-3; TRBD1 matches 11 bases. Germline assignment: CDR1 SGHTA and CDR2 FQGTGA. The CDR3 loop spans 14 amino acids. Trimming at V came to 4 bases and at J to 6 bases, leaving 3 bases not matched to a gene. CDR3 protein: CASSSDRGRDTQYF. In DNA form, the CDR3 reads TGTGCCAGCAGCTCGGACAGGGGGCGGGATACGCAGTATTTT. Variable domain in full (rest from reference TRBV7-3 and TRBJ2-3): GAGVSQTPSNKVTEKGKYVELRCDPISGHTALYWYRQSLGQGPEFLIYFQGTGAADDSGLPNDRFFAVRPEGSVSTLKIQRTERGDSAVYLCASSSDRGRDTQYFGPGTRLTVL.

This chain uses TRBV10-3 with TRBJ2-7; 9 bases agree with TRBD1. The CDR3 loop spans 12 amino acids. V was clipped by 9 bases and J by 4 bases; unmatched bases: 4. CDR1 and CDR2 from the germline V gene are ENHRY and SYGVKD. DNA of the CDR3: TGTGCCATGGGTGGACAGGGGTACGAGCAGTACTTC. The encoded protein is CAMGGQGYEQYF.

The genes are TRBV9 and TRBJ2-3; 9 bases agree with TRBD2. V lost 0 bases to trimming and J lost 9 bases; unmatched junction nucleotides: 14. Looked up from germline, CDR1 is SGDLS and CDR2 is YYNGEE. The CDR3 covers 17 residues. As DNA, the CDR3 is TGTGCCAGCAGCGTAGGGGTAGCGGGAGTTGAATACGGCACGCAGTATTTT. It codes for CASSVGVAGVEYGTQYF.

The V call is TRBV6-1, the J call TRBJ2-3; TRBD2 might be the D (5 bases). The V gene lost 2 bases and the J gene lost 2 bases, with 8 bases spanning the gap. The V gene's germline CDR1 is MNHNS and CDR2 SASEGT. The length of the CDR3 is 14 residues. CDR3: CASSEPGNTDTQYF. CDR3 nucleotides: TGTGCCAGCAGTGAACCGGGGAACACAGATACGCAGTATTTT.

The chain carries TRBV19 and TRBJ1-1; weak D call: TRBD1 (5 bases). Per germline, CDR1 LNHDA and CDR2 SQIVND (reference sequence). The length of the CDR3 is 13 residues. Deletions cut 4 bases from V and 8 bases from J, with 14 bases between. CDR3 DNA: TGTGCCAGTAGTACCCAAAGGCAGGGAGAAGCTTTCTTT. Protein product: CASSTQRQGEAFF.

A word on this clone: Since a much larger clone is just one base distant, this may be a read error. The sample carries other DNA sequences with the same CDR3. The chain recombines TRBV5-1 with TRBJ2-2; no definite D call. The CDR3 totals 13 residues. Germline-derived CDR1 and CDR2 are SGHRS and YFSETQ. The V end was cut by 0 bases, the J end by 4 bases, with 4 bases between. The CDR3 DNA reads TGCGCCAGCAGCTTGGGGAGCACCGGGGAGCTGTTTTTT. Protein product: CASSLGSTGELFF. The full variable domain, completed using reference TRBV5-1 and TRBJ2-2, is KAGVTQTPRYLIKTRGQQVTLSCSPISGHRSVSWYQQTPGQGLQFLFEYFSETQRNKGNFPGRFSGRQFSNSRSEMNVSTLELGDSALYLCASSLGSTGELFFGEGSRLTVL.

The V gene is TRBV2, the J gene TRBJ1-3; no reliable D call. CDR1 SNHLY and CDR2 FYNNEI come from the germline V gene. The CDR3 runs 16 residues. The V gene lost 1 base and the J gene lost 4 bases, with 14 bases spanning the gap. Written as DNA, the CDR3 is TGTGCCAGCAGTGAAGTATCCCCCCGGCACGGAAACACCATATATTTT. It is translated as CASSEVSPRHGNTIYF.

DNA of the CDR3: TGTGCCAGCAGTGAGGTGGGCAGGGTCTACGAGCAGTACTTC. It translates to CASSEVGRVYEQYF. The chain links TRBV6-1 to TRBJ2-7; perhaps TRBD1 as D (5 bases). The CDR3 has 14 residues. Germline loops: CDR1 MNHNS, CDR2 SASEGT. V dropped 3 bases and J dropped 3 bases, with 12 bases sitting between them.

The chain uses TRBV5-3 and TRBJ2-3; perhaps TRBD2 as D (6 bases). TRBV5-3 is assigned to the ORF class and has an uncertain function. The CDR3 is 15 residues long. V lost 0 bases, J lost 2 bases, and 10 bases lay in between. As DNA, the CDR3 is TGTGCCAGAAGCTTGGCCTGGGGGGTCACAGATACGCAGTATTTT. Translation: CARSLAWGVTDTQYF.

This clone was seen a few times. This chain links TRBV7-2 with TRBJ1-5, with D maybe TRBD1 (5 bases). There are 13 residues in the CDR3. V dropped 5 bases and J dropped 5 bases, with 10 bases sitting between them. Germline CDR1 and CDR2: SGHTA and FQGNSA. The CDR3 DNA reads TGTGCCAGCAGCCCAGGGTTTCATCAGCCCCAGCATTTT. Protein: CASSPGFHQPQHF.

The chain combines TRBV19 with TRBJ1-1; the D gene is possibly TRBD1 (6 bases). Trimming cost V 4 bases and J 3 bases, with 12 bases left between them. The CDR3 runs to 14 residues. Germline V gene sequence: CDR1 LNHDA, CDR2 SQIVND (reference sequence). The CDR3 spells CASSKRGSYTEAFF. As DNA, the CDR3 is TGTGCCAGTAGTAAGAGGGGGAGTTACACTGAAGCTTTCTTT.

V gene TRBV7-2 combines with J gene TRBJ2-7, with D tentatively TRBD1 or TRBD2 (5 bases each). Trimming took off 1 base at V and 4 bases at J, with 17 bases between the two ends. The length of the CDR3 is 16 residues. Per the germline V gene, CDR1 is SGHTA and CDR2 is FQGNSA. Here the CDR3 DNA reads TGTGCCAGCAGCTTAGAGAACCGGGACGCCCCGTACGAGCAGTACTTC. Protein sequence: CASSLENRDAPYEQYF.

The rearrangement uses TRBV6-6 and TRBJ2-1; 7 bases fit TRBD1. The trim removed 6 bases at V and 8 bases at J, leaving 7 bases unmatched. The CDR3 has 13 amino acids. From germline, CDR1 is MNHNY and CDR2 SVGAGI (reference sequence). The CDR3 nucleotides read TGTGCCAGCAGCCGACAGGGTATCGATGAGCAGTTCTTC. It is translated as CASSRQGIDEQFF.

The chain carries TRBV5-6 and TRBJ2-2; TRBD1 is a possible D gene (6 bases). Between the trimmed V and J ends, which lost 4 bases and 5 bases, there was a span of 15 bases. The CDR3 covers 15 residues. Germline V gene lookup returns CDR1 SGHDT and CDR2 YYEEEE. The DNA for the CDR3 is TGTGCCAGCAGCATTTACAGGGAAGGGACCGGGGAGCTGTTTTTT. This encodes CASSIYREGTGELFF.